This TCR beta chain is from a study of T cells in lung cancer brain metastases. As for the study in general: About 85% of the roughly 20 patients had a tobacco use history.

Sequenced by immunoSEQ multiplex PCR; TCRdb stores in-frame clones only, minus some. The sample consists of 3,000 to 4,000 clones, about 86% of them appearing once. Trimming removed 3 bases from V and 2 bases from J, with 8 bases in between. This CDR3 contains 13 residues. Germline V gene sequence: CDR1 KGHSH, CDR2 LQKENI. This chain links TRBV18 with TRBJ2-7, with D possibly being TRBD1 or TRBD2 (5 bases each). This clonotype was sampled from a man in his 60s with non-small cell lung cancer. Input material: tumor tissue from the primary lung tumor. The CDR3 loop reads CASSPRGAYEQYF. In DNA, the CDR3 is TGTGCCAGCTCACCCCGGGGCGCCTACGAGCAGTACTTC. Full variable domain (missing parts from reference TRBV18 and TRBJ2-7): NAGVMQNPRHLVRRRGQEARLRCSPMKGHSHVYWYRQLPEEGLKFMVYLQKENIIDESGMPKERFSAEFPKEGPSILRIQQVVRGDSAAYFCASSPRGAYEQYFGPGTRLTVT.